The sequence of this T cell receptor beta chain was determined in a study of CD8+CD57+ T cells in acquired aplastic anemia. Broader study findings: There were 25 to 35 CD8+ CDR3 sequences that occurred in both patients and controls.

TCR beta VDJ combinations and CDR3 sequences were profiled from genomic DNA. TCRdb redid the calling of the reads with MiXCR, one entry per CDR3 protein. This sample has more than 100,000 distinct CDR3 sequences, with 41% found just once. This clonotype was counted ten times or more. The antigen remains undetermined. V was shortened by 0 bases and J by 4 bases, with 13 bases between the two germline ends. Germline V lookup: CDR1 SGHTA, CDR2 FQGNSA. CDR3 length: 16 residues. The source is a human donor in good health, serving as a control. Sequenced input: sorted CD4+, CD8+, or CD8+CD57+ T cells (not recorded which) from PBMCs. The chain combines TRBV7-2 with TRBJ1-5; D is perhaps TRBD1 (5 bases). The CDR3 is CASSLAGSDRNQPQHF. The CDR3, as DNA: TGTGCCAGCAGCTTAGCGGGGTCCGACAGAAATCAGCCCCAGCATTTT.